The T cell receptor (beta chain) described here comes from a study of blood T cell repertoires in COVID-19. As for the study in general: Acute and convalescent COVID-19 specimens originated in the United States, Italy and Spain. Sources were T cells, B-cell-depleted T cells, or PBMCs; the material itself was cDNA or gDNA.

Assay used: immunoSEQ multiplex PCR; TCRdb lists only in-frame clones, some missing. Of approximately 190,000 clones in the sample, approximately 79% are singletons; the top ten hold over 13%. The material sequenced was peripheral blood. This receptor was identified in a man aged 30 to 45 with active or convalescent COVID-19.

CDR3 nucleotides: TGTGCCACCAGCAGAGATACGGTACGGGATTGGAGCTATGGCTACACCTTC. This encodes CATSRDTVRDWSYGYTF. The genes are TRBV15 and TRBJ1-2; D unclear. The CDR3 is 17 amino acids. Germline values: CDR1 LNHNV, CDR2 YYDKDF (reference sequence). V lost 0 bases, J lost 4 bases, and 18 bases lay in between.